The 32 T cell receptor beta chains below were found in one sample sequenced in a study of Tregs in tolerant kidney transplant recipients. TCRdb's copy holds only in-frame clones and misses some; the assay was immunoSEQ multiplex PCR. The sample holds tens of thousands of clones, around nine tenths seen once. Related graft donors supplied nonmyeloablative bone marrow transplants, and mixed chimerism was transient. The sample here was CD4+ T cells from blood (PBMCs), taken 24 months after the transplant. These receptors were taken from a human patient who received a combined kidney and bone marrow transplant. Part of the T cells may come from the graft donor.

The rearrangement links TRBV11-3 to TRBJ2-5; perhaps TRBD1 as D (5 bases). With 6 bases removed from V and 5 bases from J, the gap between germline ends came to 13 bases. Per the germline V gene, CDR1 is SGHNT and CDR2 is YENEEA. The CDR3 totals 13 residues. The CDR3 here is CASRPDSSETQYF. Written as DNA, the CDR3 is TGTGCCAGCAGACCTGACAGTTCCGAGACCCAGTACTTC.

The V call is TRBV30, the J call TRBJ2-2; 8 nucleotides match TRBD1. This CDR3 contains 16 residues. Germline values: CDR1 GTSNPN, CDR2 SVGIG (reference sequence). Unmatched junction bases numbered 10, after V lost 1 base and J lost 6 bases. CDR3 in amino acids: CAWSAYRTGPPGELFF. DNA of the CDR3: TGTGCCTGGAGTGCTTACCGGACAGGGCCCCCCGGGGAGCTGTTTTTT.

The V and J genes are TRBV11-2 and TRBJ2-2; TRBD2 might be the D (7 bases). This CDR3 comprises 15 residues. The germline V gene encodes CDR1 SGHAT and CDR2 FQNNGV. The V gene lost 8 bases and the J gene lost 7 bases, with 20 bases spanning the gap. CDR3 in amino acids: CASPEGGAYSGELFF. The CDR3 DNA reads TGTGCCAGCCCGGAGGGGGGGGCCTATAGCGGGGAGCTGTTTTTT.

This clone was found once. This sequence joins TRBV7-9 and TRBJ1-5; D uncertain. Trimming took 1 base from V and 2 from J, leaving 18 bases between them. The CDR3 consists of 18 residues. Germline V CDR1 and CDR2: SEHNR, FQNEAQ (reference sequence). The CDR3 DNA reads as TGTGCCAGCAGCTTAGGACGTCGGGGAATGGTGGGCAATCAGCCCCAGCATTTT. Translation gives CASSLGRRGMVGNQPQHF.

This clone was seen a single time. This sequence joins TRBV5-1 and TRBJ1-5; possibly TRBD1 for D (5 bases). Germline CDR1 is SGHRS and CDR2 is YFSETQ. The CDR3 has 15 residues. The V gene lost 0 bases and the J gene lost 1 base, with 8 bases spanning the gap. The CDR3 DNA follows: TGCGCCAGCAGCTTGGCAGGGAAGAGCAATCAGCCCCAGCATTTT. Its translation: CASSLAGKSNQPQHF.

This sequence joins TRBV7-6 and TRBJ1-1; D is unresolved. CDR3 length: 13 amino acids. CDR1 SGHVS and CDR2 FNYEAQ come from the germline V gene. Between the trimmed V and J ends, which lost 6 bases and 0 bases, there was a span of 8 bases. CDR3 DNA: TGTGCCAGCAGGCCCTATATGAACACTGAAGCTTTCTTT. Translation: CASRPYMNTEAFF.

V and J are TRBV7-9 and TRBJ1-2; 11 bases fit TRBD1. Germline values: CDR1 SEHNR, CDR2 FQNEAQ (reference sequence). This CDR3 spans 16 amino acids. Trimming at V came to 3 bases and at J to 7 bases, leaving 10 bases not matched to a gene. CDR3 loop: CASSLGQGVNYIGYTF. The CDR3 DNA follows: TGTGCCAGCAGCTTGGGACAGGGGGTCAACTATATTGGCTACACCTTC.

CDR3 in DNA: TGTGCCAGCAGCTCCGGGACAGGGAACGTCAATGGCTACACCTTC. Translated: CASSSGTGNVNGYTF. V is TRBV7-9 and J is TRBJ1-2, with 9 bases that match TRBD1. There are 15 residues in the CDR3. With 4 bases clipped from V and 6 bases from J, the junction kept 9 bases outside the gene matches. Germline CDR1 reads SEHNR; CDR2 reads FQNEAQ (reference sequence).

The rearrangement joins TRBV19 to TRBJ1-2; D call uncertain. The V end was cut by 6 bases, the J end by 5 bases, with 16 bases between. Germline CDR1 LNHDA, CDR2 SQIVND (reference sequence). The CDR3 totals 14 residues. The CDR3 is CASSSPGRAYGYTF. CDR3 DNA sequence: TGTGCCAGTAGCTCCCCCGGGAGGGCTTATGGCTACACCTTC.

The J gene is TRBJ1-1, the V gene TRBV15, with a possible D match to TRBD1 (5 bases). CDR3 length: 15 residues. V was cut by 0 bases and J by 4 bases, with 12 bases left in between. Per germline, CDR1 LNHNV and CDR2 YYDKDF (reference sequence). CDR3 residues: CATSRERGVGTEAFF. CDR3 DNA sequence: TGTGCCACCAGCAGAGAAAGGGGTGTAGGCACTGAAGCTTTCTTT.

A few counts support this clone. The rearrangement links TRBV5-6 to TRBJ2-7; no reliable D call. Between the trimmed V and J ends, which lost 2 bases and 3 bases, there was a span of 24 bases. The germline V gene has CDR1 SGHDT and CDR2 YYEEEE. The CDR3 is 18 residues long. Written as DNA, the CDR3 is TGTGCCAGCAGCTTCAGCCGCGGATCCCCCACGTTTAGCTACGAGCAGTACTTC. Protein: CASSFSRGSPTFSYEQYF.

The CDR3 nucleotides read TGTGCCAGCAGCCAAGGACAGGGGTTTGAAAAACTGTTTTTT. It encodes CASSQGQGFEKLFF. This rearrangement joins TRBV9 to TRBJ1-4; the match to TRBD1 covers 9 bases. V was pared by 4 bases and J by 7 bases, with 5 bases of the junction left unmatched. The V gene's germline CDR1 is SGDLS and CDR2 YYNGEE. CDR3 length equals 14 residues.

In its sample, this clone was seen once. This chain connects TRBV28 to TRBJ1-5; TRBD1 might be the D (5 bases). V lost 3 bases, J lost 7 bases, and 13 bases lay in between. The V gene's germline CDR1 is MDHEN and CDR2 SYDVKM. CDR3 size: 14 residues. CDR3 in amino acids: CASSFRVQYQPQHF. CDR3 DNA: TGTGCCAGCAGTTTCAGGGTTCAGTACCAGCCCCAGCATTTT.

The gene calls are TRBV9 and TRBJ1-1; the D gene is possibly TRBD1 (6 bases). Germline CDR1 reads SGDLS; CDR2 reads YYNGEE. There are 16 residues in the CDR3. Trimming removed 3 bases at V and 1 base at J, with 16 bases between. CDR3 residues: CASSGGGPRPNTEAFF. The CDR3 region has the DNA TGTGCCAGCAGCGGGGGGGGGCCTAGGCCGAACACTGAAGCTTTCTTT.

This chain joins TRBV18 and TRBJ1-2; 9 nucleotides agree with TRBD1. The CDR3 spans 15 residues. CDR1 and CDR2 (germline): KGHSH, LQKENI. V lost 4 bases, J lost 8 bases, and 11 bases stayed unmatched. The CDR3 DNA sequence: TGTGCCAGCTCACAACCGGGACAGGGCGTAGGGGGCTACACCTTC. It encodes CASSQPGQGVGGYTF.

The genes are TRBV18 and TRBJ1-5; D is ambiguous. The CDR3 length is 15 residues. V was shortened by 0 bases and J by 6 bases, with 12 bases between the two germline ends. The V gene's germline CDR1 is KGHSH and CDR2 LQKENI. The CDR3 bases are TGTGCCAGCTCACCACCTTTAGGGAGCGGTCAGCCCCAGCATTTT. Translated, it gives CASSPPLGSGQPQHF.

The chain has TRBV5-1 and TRBJ1-5; D gene ambiguous. The CDR3 is made up of 13 amino acids. In germline, CDR1 is SGHRS, CDR2 YFSETQ. With 4 bases removed from V and 5 bases from J, the gap between germline ends came to 10 bases. CDR3 residues: CASSAGTDQPQHF. The CDR3 DNA reads TGCGCCAGCAGCGCAGGAACAGATCAGCCCCAGCATTTT.

The J gene is TRBJ1-1, the V gene TRBV30, with no clear D. V gave up 0 bases and J gave up 12 bases, with 11 bases separating them. There are 11 residues in the CDR3. The germline V gene encodes CDR1 GTSNPN and CDR2 SVGIG (reference sequence). The CDR3 DNA reads as TGTGCCTGGAGTGTAAGGGTAGCGTCTTTCTTT. This encodes CAWSVRVASFF.

This clone was seen only once. The genes are TRBV12-5 and TRBJ2-1; 11 bases agree with TRBD2. The V and J ends lost 1 base and 3 bases, in that order; junction bases with no gene match: 5. CDR3 size: 17 residues. Germline V gene data show CDR1 as LGHNT and CDR2 as FRNRAP. The CDR3: CASGLAGTSGYYNEQFF. CDR3 sequence (DNA): TGTGCTAGTGGTTTGGCTGGGACTAGCGGATACTACAATGAGCAGTTCTTC.

This chain joins TRBV4-3 and TRBJ1-1; D possibly corresponds to TRBD1 (6 bases). V was pared by 1 base and J by 6 bases, with 12 bases between. CDR3 size: 14 residues. CDR1 is LGHNA and CDR2 is YSLEER in the germline V gene. For the CDR3, the DNA is TGCGCCAGCAGCCAAGGTCAGGGGCGGTCTGAAGCTTTCTTT. Protein product: CASSQGQGRSEAFF.

The chain couples TRBV12-5 to TRBJ2-5; possibly TRBD2 for D (6 bases). This CDR3 spans 16 amino acids. CDR1 LGHNT and CDR2 FRNRAP come from the germline V gene. Trimming took off 3 bases at V and 2 bases at J, with 16 bases between the two ends. CDR3 loop: CASGFVAGHPQETQYF. The CDR3 nucleotides read TGTGCTAGTGGTTTTGTGGCGGGGCATCCGCAAGAGACCCAGTACTTC.

The chain joins TRBV19 to TRBJ2-7, with D uncertain. This CDR3 has 13 residues. Germline CDR1 reads LNHDA; CDR2 reads SQIVND (reference sequence). Trimming left V 3 bases short and J 3 bases short, with 9 bases between. CDR3: CASSIPDSYEQYF. For the CDR3, the DNA is TGTGCCAGTAGTATCCCTGATAGCTACGAGCAGTACTTC.

The rearrangement joins TRBV10-3 to TRBJ2-5; D perhaps matches TRBD2 (6 bases). Trimming pared 4 bases from V and 5 bases from J, leaving 14 bases between. Germline values: CDR1 ENHRY, CDR2 SYGVKD. There are 14 residues in the CDR3. The CDR3 bases are TGTGCCATCAGTGCGGTGGCGGCGGGGGAGACCCAGTACTTC. Protein sequence: CAISAVAAGETQYF.

CDR3 in amino acids: CASSSMGQPGNTIYF. The CDR3 bases are TGTGCCAGCAGCTCCATGGGACAGCCTGGAAACACCATATATTTT. This chain connects TRBV7-9 to TRBJ1-3, with 7 bases aligning to TRBD1. CDR3 size: 15 residues. Germline V gene lookup returns CDR1 SEHNR and CDR2 FQNEAQ (reference sequence). V shed 4 bases and J 2 bases; nucleotides not matched to a gene: 5. The variable domain in full, with the rest retrieved from reference TRBV7-9 and TRBJ1-3, is DTGVSQNPRHKITKRGQNVTFRCDPISEHNRLYWYRQTLGQGPEFLTYFQNEAQLEKSRLLSDRFSAERPKGSFSTLEIQRTEQGDSAMYLCASSSMGQPGNTIYFGEGSWLTVV.

The rearrangement uses TRBV2 and TRBJ1-1; no definite D call. CDR3 length: 12 amino acids. V was clipped by 6 bases and J by 5 bases, with 10 bases between them. Germline V gene data show CDR1 as SNHLY and CDR2 as FYNNEI. Here the CDR3 reads CASSGAGTEAFF. CDR3 DNA: TGTGCCAGCAGCGGTGCGGGGACTGAAGCTTTCTTT.

This chain joins TRBV7-8 and TRBJ2-7; D may be TRBD2 (6 bases). The germline V and J ends were trimmed by 2 bases and 1 base, with 15 bases remaining between them. CDR3 size: 16 residues. The germline V gene encodes CDR1 SGHVS and CDR2 FQNEAQ. CDR3: CASSLHLGAGSYEQYF. The CDR3 DNA follows: TGTGCCAGCAGCTTACATTTAGGGGCGGGATCCTACGAGCAGTACTTC.

CDR3: CASSTRQGGGYTF. The CDR3 region has the DNA TGTGCCAGCAGCACCCGACAGGGGGGCGGCTACACCTTC. The chain has TRBV7-9 and TRBJ1-2; 9 bases are shared with TRBD1. The J segment lost 8 bases and the V segment lost 5 bases, leaving 6 bases of the junction unmatched. CDR1 is SEHNR, CDR2 FQNEAQ, per germline (reference sequence). The CDR3 contains 13 residues.

The chain joins TRBV5-4 to TRBJ2-5; D ambiguous. The J call may be faulty, since TRBJ2-7 better matches the DNA end. Germline V CDR1 and CDR2: SGHNT, YYREEE (reference sequence). The CDR3 runs 17 residues. CDR3 region: CASSLAGYSGTTYEQYF. In DNA form, the CDR3 reads TGTGCCAGCAGCTTGGCCGGCTACAGTGGTACGACCTACGAGCAGTACTTC.

V and J are TRBV30 and TRBJ1-5, with D hard to call. Germline values: CDR1 GTSNPN, CDR2 SVGIG (reference sequence). CDR3 length: 14 amino acids. Trimming stripped 2 bases from V and 3 bases from J, with 11 bases between. The CDR3 DNA reads as TGTGCCTGGAGTCGGTCTGGTACCAATCAGCCCCAGCATTTT. Amino acid sequence: CAWSRSGTNQPQHF.

In its sample, this clone was seen once. The V call is TRBV5-4, the J call TRBJ2-2; no clear D gene. Per the germline V gene, CDR1 is SGHNT and CDR2 is YYREEE (reference sequence). Trimming took off 2 bases at V and 4 bases at J, with 12 bases between the two ends. The CDR3 spans 15 residues. Here the CDR3 reads CASSLDLDSTGELFF. CDR3 DNA sequence: TGTGCCAGCAGCTTAGACCTTGACTCCACCGGGGAGCTGTTTTTT.

V usage is TRBV2 and J usage is TRBJ2-5, with D perhaps matching TRBD1 (5 bases). The CDR3 totals 14 residues. V was trimmed by 11 bases and J by 4 bases, leaving 20 bases between them. Germline assignment: CDR1 SNHLY and CDR2 FYNNEI. This CDR3 reads CALHGQRQRETQYF. CDR3 DNA sequence: TGTGCCTTGCATGGGCAGAGACAGCGAGAGACCCAGTACTTC.

CDR3 sequence reads: CASPIRGLSSTEAFF. The CDR3 DNA reads as TGTGCCAGTCCCATCCGGGGTCTTTCGAGCACTGAAGCTTTCTTT. This chain connects TRBV25-1 to TRBJ1-1; D not certain. Germline values: CDR1 MGHDK, CDR2 SYGVNS. CDR3 length: 15 residues. Trimming left V 9 bases short and J 4 bases short, with 21 bases between.